What follows is one TCR beta chain and its context. Its antigen is not known. The repertoire was sequenced with immunoSEQ multiplex PCR; TCRdb's copy has only in-frame clones and lacks some. The data show tens of thousands of clones, nearly 96% seen once. The data were taken from a study of cytomegalovirus exposure and HLA in healthy donors. Study observations and caveats: CMV antigen specificity of a few CMV-associated chains was confirmed in vitro. Within the 100 to 150 validation repertoires, first-cohort TCR clusters tended to co-occur, according to a later analysis. Most observed TCR sequences were rare, whereas some public TCRs were detected in many donors.

V gave up 6 bases and J gave up 5 bases; unmatched junction bases: 17. This CDR3 contains 17 residues. CDR1 and CDR2 from the germline V gene are LNHDA and SQIVND (reference sequence). J is TRBJ1-2 and V is TRBV19; TRBD1 aligns across 8 bases. The receptor comes from a woman under 30 in good health and CMV-seropositive. Sequenced sample: PBMCs. The CDR3 region is CASSLTHSGGAGYGYTF. The CDR3 DNA reads TGTGCCAGTAGCCTAACCCATTCAGGGGGCGCAGGGTATGGCTACACCTTC.